The 2 T cell receptor beta chains in this list originate from one sample, sequenced in a study of neurological immune-mediated disorders. Each CDR3 protein is one row after TCRdb ran MiXCR on the 5' RACE reads. This sample carries some 47,000 distinct CDR3 sequences, more than 5% of them seen once, and the ten largest clones take 0.57%. The specimen sequenced was CD4+ T cells from blood. These receptors originate from a woman aged 40 to 55 in good health.

This clonotype was found many times. Here the CDR3 DNA reads TGTGCCAGCGGACCGCAGCGAATCAATGAGCAGTTCTTC. Amino acids: CASGPQRINEQFF. The chain recombines TRBV7-2 with TRBJ2-1; D gene unclear. This CDR3 has 13 amino acids. Germline V gene data show CDR1 as SGHTA and CDR2 as FQGNSA. The V and J ends lost 8 bases and 6 bases respectively, with 14 bases between them. The full variable domain, with the rest looked up from reference TRBV7-2 and TRBJ2-1, is GAGVSQSPSNKVTEKGKDVELRCDPISGHTALYWYRQSLGQGLEFLIYFQGNSAPDKSGLPSDRFSAERTGGSVSTLTIQRTQQEDSAVYLCASGPQRINEQFFGPGTRLTVL.

This clonotype was recorded at least ten times. The rearrangement links TRBV9 to TRBJ2-1; tentatively, D is TRBD2 (6 bases). The CDR3 has 16 amino acids. Germline V CDR1 and CDR2: SGDLS, YYNGEE. V lost 3 bases and J 5 bases, leaving 18 bases between the germline ends. Written as DNA, the CDR3 is TGTGCCAGCAGCGCAACCCCCGGGACTGTAAACAATGAGCAGTTCTTC. Translation gives CASSATPGTVNNEQFF. The full variable domain, completed using reference TRBV9 and TRBJ2-1, is DSGVTQTPKHLITATGQRVTLRCSPRSGDLSVYWYQQSLDQGLQFLIQYYNGEERAKGNILERFSAQQFPDLHSELNLSSLELGDSALYFCASSATPGTVNNEQFFGPGTRLTVL.